The 30 T cell receptor beta chains presented below share a single source sample, sequenced in a study of identical twins. TCRdb re-called the 5' RACE reads with MiXCR, one entry per CDR3 protein. The sample contains about 890,000 distinct CDR3 sequences, around an eighth of which appear only once. These data were also reused for a study on yellow fever vaccine responses in identical twins.

The sequencing sample was made of PBMCs. The receptor source for this set is a woman in her late teens or twenties in good health.

This clonotype has at least ten counts. The chain has TRBV25-1 and TRBJ2-2; 9 positions match TRBD2. This CDR3 has 15 amino acids. V trimming: 4 bases; J trimming: 3 bases; junction bases outside the gene matches: 3. Germline loops: CDR1 MGHDK, CDR2 SYGVNS. CDR3 sequence (DNA): TGTGCCAGCAGTGTTAGCGGGAGAGACACCGGGGAGCTGTTTTTT. This encodes CASSVSGRDTGELFF.

This clonotype came up many times. The chain recombines TRBV12-3 or TRBV12-4 with TRBJ2-3, with a possible D match to TRBD2 (5 bases). V was shortened by 5 bases and J by 0 bases, with 15 bases between the two germline ends. CDR3 length: 16 residues. CDR3 loop: CASSLRRGRSTDTQYF. CDR3 DNA sequence: TGTGCCAGCAGTCTACGACGAGGGAGAAGCACAGATACGCAGTATTTT.

In this sample, this clonotype turned up many times. The chain is built from TRBV10-3 and TRBJ2-2; TRBD1 matches at 9 bases. Germline-derived CDR1 and CDR2 are ENHRY and SYGVKD. This CDR3 region has 15 residues. J lost 6 bases, V lost 4 bases, and 6 bases had no gene match. The CDR3 DNA sequence: TGTGCCATCAGTGGGGGACAGGGTTTCGCCGGGGAGCTGTTTTTT. It yields the protein CAISGGQGFAGELFF.

This rearrangement joins TRBV29-1 to TRBJ1-1; D remains ambiguous. Trimming stripped 4 bases from V and 0 bases from J, with 6 bases between. CDR1 SQVTM and CDR2 ANQGSEA come from the germline V gene. CDR3 size: 12 residues. CDR3 in DNA: TGCAGCGTTGTTCGCCTGAACACTGAAGCTTTCTTT. Translating gives CSVVRLNTEAFF.

This clonotype has more than one count but fewer than ten. The rearrangement joins TRBV12-3 or TRBV12-4 to TRBJ2-1, with TRBD2 as a possible D gene (6 bases). Trimming stripped 8 bases from V and 0 bases from J, with 8 bases between. This CDR3 spans 13 amino acids. The CDR3 DNA reads TGTGCCAGCGGGAGGTACTCCTACAATGAGCAGTTCTTC. As protein: CASGRYSYNEQFF.

The chain uses TRBV6-4 and TRBJ1-2, with 9 bases aligning to TRBD1. The V gene's germline CDR1 is MRHNA and CDR2 SNTAGT. This CDR3 contains 14 residues. V dropped 6 bases and J dropped 6; count of bases not matched to a gene: 8. In nucleotides, the CDR3 is TGTGCCAGCAGAGGGACAGGGCGGTTGGATGGCTACACCTTC. This codes for CASRGTGRLDGYTF.

This clonotype appeared many times. J is TRBJ2-1 and V is TRBV2; 7 bases are shared with TRBD2. From germline, CDR1 is SNHLY and CDR2 FYNNEI. After removal of 0 bases from V and 5 bases from J, the junction contained 7 bases not matched to a gene. This CDR3 region has 16 residues. CDR3 nucleotides: TGTGCCAGCAGTGAAGCCCGGGACTACCAAAACAATGAGCAGTTCTTC. Translation gives CASSEARDYQNNEQFF.

This clonotype was observed a handful of times. This sequence joins TRBV7-2 and TRBJ2-3; TRBD1 matches 7 bases. V lost 3 bases to trimming and J lost 2 bases; unmatched junction nucleotides: 11. From germline, CDR1 is SGHTA and CDR2 FQGNSA. This CDR3 spans 17 amino acids. CDR3 nucleotides: TGTGCCAGCAGCTTGGCGCCGGACAGGACCGCCACAGATACGCAGTATTTT. It encodes CASSLAPDRTATDTQYF. The full variable domain, rest sourced from reference TRBV7-2 and TRBJ2-3, is GAGVSQSPSNKVTEKGKDVELRCDPISGHTALYWYRQSLGQGLEFLIYFQGNSAPDKSGLPSDRFSAERTGGSVSTLTIQRTQQEDSAVYLCASSLAPDRTATDTQYFGPGTRLTVL.

The chain is built from TRBV7-8 and TRBJ2-1; TRBD1 or TRBD2 may be the D gene (5 bases each). The V end was cut by 5 bases, the J end by 9 bases, with 20 bases between. Germline V gene sequence: CDR1 SGHVS, CDR2 FQNEAQ. The CDR3 sequence is 15 residues long. CDR3 nucleotide sequence: TGTGCCAGCAGCCCCTGGGGCCGGGATGCGGGTGAGCAGTTCTTC. Protein sequence: CASSPWGRDAGEQFF.

This clonotype was picked up a small number of times. The chain uses TRBV12-3 or TRBV12-4 and TRBJ2-1; D is possibly TRBD2 (5 bases). The ends were cut back, 3 bases at V and 13 bases at J, with 10 bases in the middle. The CDR3 is 11 residues long. CDR3 DNA: TGTGCCAGCAGTTTTAGCGATGTTCAGTTCTTC. Encoded protein: CASSFSDVQFF.

The chain has TRBV3-1 and TRBJ2-7; D ambiguous. The germline CDR1 and CDR2 sequences are LGHDT and YNNKEL (reference sequence). The length of the CDR3 is 15 residues. V was cut by 2 bases and J by 0 bases, with 11 bases left in between. The CDR3 bases are TGTGCCAGCAGCCAACTAGACCGGAGCTCCTACGAGCAGTACTTC. This encodes CASSQLDRSSYEQYF.

The table lists this clonotype with many counts. This sequence joins TRBV29-1 and TRBJ1-5, with D unresolved. Germline V gene lookup returns CDR1 SQVTM and CDR2 ANQGSEA. Trimming removed 1 base from V and 6 bases from J, with 10 bases in between. This CDR3 is built from 13 residues. CDR3 DNA: TGCAGCGTTGAAGGTATGGAAGGTCAGCCCCAGCATTTT. Translating it yields CSVEGMEGQPQHF.

This clonotype was recorded at least ten times. V gene TRBV5-1 combines with J gene TRBJ1-4, with D possibly TRBD1 on 6 matching bases. CDR3 length: 14 residues. V was pared by 8 bases and J by 6 bases, with 17 bases between. CDR1 is SGHRS, CDR2 YFSETQ, per germline. CDR3 nucleotides: TGCGCCAGTATGCTCAGGGGAGGTGATGAAAAACTGTTTTTT. Translated, it gives CASMLRGGDEKLFF. Drawing the rest from reference TRBV5-1 and TRBJ1-4, the complete variable domain is KAGVTQTPRYLIKTRGQQVTLSCSPISGHRSVSWYQQTPGQGLQFLFEYFSETQRNKGNFPGRFSGRQFSNSRSEMNVSTLELGDSALYLCASMLRGGDEKLFFGSGTQLSVL.

This clonotype was counted ten times or more. The V and J genes are TRBV29-1 and TRBJ1-2, with D possibly being TRBD1 (5 bases). The CDR3 sequence is 12 residues long. The V end was cut by 7 bases, the J end by 5 bases, with 14 bases between. Per the germline V gene, CDR1 is SQVTM and CDR2 is ANQGSEA. The CDR3 protein is CSAGGTLYGYTF. CDR3 nucleotides: TGCAGCGCGGGCGGGACCCTTTATGGCTACACCTTC.

The CDR3 protein is CASSLMSSGSFDNEQFF. CDR3 in DNA: TGCGCCAGCAGCTTGATGTCTAGCGGGAGCTTCGACAATGAGCAGTTCTTC. The rearrangement joins TRBV5-1 to TRBJ2-1; 10 bases fit TRBD2. This CDR3 contains 17 residues. Trimming cost V 1 base and J 5 bases; bases outside gene matches: 9. Germline CDR1 and CDR2: SGHRS and YFSETQ.

This clonotype appeared a few times. V and J are TRBV24-1 and TRBJ2-2; tentatively, D is TRBD2 (6 bases). This CDR3 has 16 residues. V was pared by 4 bases and J by 4 bases, with 15 bases between. Germline V gene lookup returns CDR1 KGHDR and CDR2 SFDVKD. The CDR3 reads CATSEGGTAGTGELFF. CDR3 DNA sequence: TGTGCCACCAGTGAAGGCGGGACGGCGGGCACCGGGGAGCTGTTTTTT.

This clonotype has more than one count but fewer than ten. V is TRBV5-5 and J is TRBJ2-7, with D perhaps assigned TRBD1 or TRBD2 (5 bases each). Per germline, CDR1 SGHKS and CDR2 YYEKEE (reference sequence). This CDR3 has 14 amino acids. Trimming stripped 0 bases from V and 6 bases from J, with 13 bases between. The CDR3 DNA reads as TGTGCCAGCAGCTTGGTTGAGGGGTTTGGCGAGCAGTACGTC. Residues: CASSLVEGFGEQYV.

A few counts support this clonotype. The DNA of the CDR3 is TGTGCCAGCAGGCGGGACGTGAATGAGCAGTTCTTC. Its protein is CASRRDVNEQFF. The chain combines TRBV7-8 with TRBJ2-1, with TRBD2 as a possible D gene (6 bases). From germline, CDR1 is SGHVS and CDR2 FQNEAQ. The CDR3 loop spans 12 amino acids. Deletions cut 6 bases from V and 7 bases from J, with 10 bases between.

Regarding this clonotype: A much larger clone differs by one base, so this may be a read error. The chain carries TRBV7-9 and TRBJ2-7; 8 bases agree with TRBD1. This CDR3 has 14 amino acids. The germline V gene has CDR1 SEHNR and CDR2 FQNEAQ (reference sequence). The chain's CDR3 is CASSIGTGDYEHYF. CDR3 nucleotide sequence: TGTGCCAGCAGCATCGGGACAGGAGACTACGAGCATTACTTC.

This clonotype was observed a handful of times. In nucleotides, the CDR3 is TGCGCCAGCAGCTTGAGGACTGACGCTGAAGCTTTCTTT. Encoded protein: CASSLRTDAEAFF. The chain uses TRBV5-1 and TRBJ1-1; D ambiguous. Germline-derived CDR1 and CDR2 are SGHRS and YFSETQ. V lost 1 base and J lost 6, with 10 bases in between. The CDR3 is 13 residues long.

J is TRBJ2-3 and V is TRBV20-1, with D perhaps TRBD2 (5 bases). This CDR3 has 12 amino acids. Germline CDR1 reads DFQATT; CDR2 reads SNEGSKA (reference sequence). The V end was cut by 5 bases, the J end by 3 bases, with 9 bases between. The CDR3 protein is CSAHPGTDTQYF. The CDR3 DNA reads as TGCAGTGCTCACCCGGGAACAGATACGCAGTATTTT.

Only a few counts were recorded for this clonotype. The chain joins TRBV7-6 to TRBJ2-1; D may correspond to TRBD1 or TRBD2 (6 bases each). Trimming stripped 5 bases from V and 7 bases from J, with 15 bases between. The CDR3 has 14 amino acids. CDR1 and CDR2 from the germline V gene are SGHVS and FNYEAQ. The CDR3: CASSKGVRGNEQFF. CDR3 DNA sequence: TGTGCCAGCAGCAAGGGGGTTCGGGGGAATGAGCAGTTCTTC.

This chain joins TRBV5-5 and TRBJ2-1; D not resolved. Per the germline V gene, CDR1 is SGHKS and CDR2 is YYEKEE (reference sequence). The CDR3 consists of 14 residues. V lost 7 bases and J 7 bases, leaving 18 bases between the germline ends. CDR3 bases: TGTGCCAGCTCTGGAAACCCCCCCAGAAATGAGCAGTTCTTC. Its translation: CASSGNPPRNEQFF.

The V gene is TRBV2, the J gene TRBJ2-5; D remains ambiguous. The CDR3 spans 12 residues. Per the germline V gene, CDR1 is SNHLY and CDR2 is FYNNEI. Trimming pared 5 bases from V and 0 bases from J, leaving 4 bases between. The CDR3 sequence: CASSTNQETQYF. CDR3 coding DNA: TGTGCCAGCAGTACTAACCAAGAGACCCAGTACTTC.

This chain uses TRBV7-9 with TRBJ2-7; 9 nucleotides align to TRBD1. The CDR3 extends over 15 amino acids. Germline V gene lookup returns CDR1 SEHNR and CDR2 FQNEAQ (reference sequence). J gave up 2 bases and V 10 bases, and 12 bases lay outside the gene matches. The CDR3 loop reads CATHNGTGLPYEQYF. CDR3 bases: TGTGCCACTCACAACGGGACAGGGTTACCCTACGAGCAGTACTTC.

This rearrangement joins TRBV4-1 to TRBJ2-1, with TRBD2 matching over 7 bases. The CDR3 totals 18 residues. V lost 1 base to trimming and J lost 0 bases; unmatched junction nucleotides: 9. Germline V CDR1 and CDR2: MGHRA, YSYEKL. In DNA, the CDR3 is TGCGCCAGCAGCCAAGCCACAAGACTAGCCGGCTCCTACAATGAGCAGTTCTTC. Translation: CASSQATRLAGSYNEQFF.

This clonotype was seen only a few times. J is TRBJ2-3 and V is TRBV20-1; 7 bases agree with TRBD2. V shed 0 bases, J shed 2 bases, and the junction held 8 bases outside the gene matches. This CDR3 has 16 residues. The V gene's germline CDR1 is DFQATT and CDR2 SNEGSKA (reference sequence). As DNA, the CDR3 is TGCAGTGCTAGAGATCCGACTAGCTCGATCACAGATACGCAGTATTTT. It specifies CSARDPTSSITDTQYF.

This clonotype has a count of ten or more. This rearrangement joins TRBV7-3 to TRBJ2-2; no clear D. The V gene's germline CDR1 is SGHTA and CDR2 FQGTGA. This CDR3 comprises 13 residues. Trimming took off 0 bases at V and 6 bases at J, with 5 bases between the two ends. CDR3 loop: CASSLTWPGELFF. DNA of the CDR3: TGTGCCAGCAGCTTAACTTGGCCCGGGGAGCTGTTTTTT.

The chain employs TRBV3-1 and TRBJ1-5; the match to TRBD1 covers 7 bases. The V gene's germline CDR1 is LGHDT and CDR2 YNNKEL (reference sequence). The ends lost 3 bases at V and 3 bases at J; junction bases unmatched: 2. The CDR3 has 14 residues. CDR3 sequence: CASSQDRTNQPQHF. CDR3 nucleotide sequence: TGTGCCAGCAGCCAGGACAGGACCAATCAGCCCCAGCATTTT.

This clonotype was seen a handful of times. The chain recombines TRBV2 with TRBJ2-2; the match to TRBD2 covers 9 bases. The junction had 4 bases not matched to a gene; V was cut back by 6 bases and J by 5 bases. The CDR3 spans 14 residues. Germline lookup yields CDR1 SNHLY and CDR2 FYNNEI. The CDR3 reads CASSLSGRTGELFF. CDR3 nucleotides: TGTGCCAGCAGCTTGAGCGGGAGGACCGGGGAGCTGTTTTTT.